This T cell receptor beta chain was observed in a study of T cell responses to AZD1222 COVID-19 vaccine. From germline, CDR1 is PRHDT and CDR2 FYEKMQ (reference sequence). V lost 10 bases and J lost 5; bases outside the gene matches: 5. CDR3 length: 12 amino acids. This clone was seen just once. TCRdb's copy holds only in-frame clones and misses some; the assay was immunoSEQ multiplex PCR. This table holds about 130,000 clones, around 92% found once. The chain recombines TRBV13 with TRBJ2-7, with TRBD2 identical over 10 bases. This sequence originates from an adult in good health. The source was peripheral blood, collected on day 0 of AZD1222 vaccination. CDR3 protein: CAITSGNNEQYF. CDR3 coding DNA: TGTGCCATCACTAGCGGGAACAACGAGCAGTACTTC. Drawing the rest from reference TRBV13 and TRBJ2-7, the complete variable domain is AAGVIQSPRHLIKEKRETATLKCYPIPRHDTVYWYQQGPGQDPQFLISFYEKMQSDKGSIPDRFSAQQFSDYHSELNMSSLELGDSALYFCAITSGNNEQYFGPGTRLTVT.